The entry below describes one T cell receptor beta chain. Other DNA sequences in the same sample also yield this CDR3. Repertoires were generated with immunoSEQ multiplex PCR, while TCRdb's copy carries only in-frame clones and drops some. The table lists roughly 2.6 million clones, around 94% of them singletons. The germline CDR1 and CDR2 sequences are ENHRY and SYGVKD. The CDR3 length is 11 residues. The ends were cut back, 3 bases at V and 2 bases at J, with 2 bases in the middle. This specimen belongs to a study of shared clonotypes between healthy human individuals. The chain recombines TRBV10-3 with TRBJ2-7; D call uncertain. Input material: naive CD4+ T cells sorted from blood. Subset given: CD45RA+ positively selected. The sequence derives from a man aged 18-30 years in good health. The CDR3 here is CAISDPYEQYF. The CDR3 DNA reads TGTGCCATCAGTGACCCCTACGAGCAGTACTTC.